The source of this TCR beta chain is a study of T cells in Graves' hyperthyroidism and ophthalmopathy. The CDR3 loop spans 14 amino acids. Germline V gives CDR1 KGHSH, CDR2 LQKENI. Trimming removed 8 bases at V and 2 bases at J, with 13 bases between. This clonotype was counted only a few times. Antigen specificity is unknown. Authors of the study amplified TCR beta CDR3 regions from RNA transcripts. Primed by the HTBI set, a first-round RT-PCR was run on the TCR CDR3. From the multiplex PCR reads, TCRdb called clonotypes with MiXCR, one entry per CDR3 protein. This table has 400,000 to 450,000 distinct CDR3 sequences, around 15% appearing once. Findings and limits, study-wide: Blood also showed most of the thyroid clonotypes that were expanded above 0.001.

For ophthalmopathy patients, the Clinical Activity Score was at least 3 and the NOSPECS grade at least 4; duration was under 3 months. This chain joins TRBV18 and TRBJ1-3; maybe TRBD1 (5 bases). The receptor's source is a man aged 18 to 30 with Graves' ophthalmopathy. Source material: blood. CDR3 sequence: CASDAGNTGNTIYF. The CDR3 DNA follows: TGTGCCAGCGACGCAGGGAATACTGGAAACACCATATATTTT.